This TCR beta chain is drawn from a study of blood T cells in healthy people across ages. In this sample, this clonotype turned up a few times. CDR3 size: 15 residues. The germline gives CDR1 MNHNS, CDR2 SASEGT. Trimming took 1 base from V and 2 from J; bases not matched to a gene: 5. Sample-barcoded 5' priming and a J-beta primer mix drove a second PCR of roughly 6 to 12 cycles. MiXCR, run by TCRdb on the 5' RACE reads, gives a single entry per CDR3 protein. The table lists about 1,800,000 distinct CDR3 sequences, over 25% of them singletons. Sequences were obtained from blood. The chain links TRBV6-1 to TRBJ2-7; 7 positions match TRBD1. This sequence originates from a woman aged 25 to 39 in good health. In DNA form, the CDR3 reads TGTGCCAGCAGTGAAGTGGGACAGTCGACCTACGAGCAGTACTTC. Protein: CASSEVGQSTYEQYF.